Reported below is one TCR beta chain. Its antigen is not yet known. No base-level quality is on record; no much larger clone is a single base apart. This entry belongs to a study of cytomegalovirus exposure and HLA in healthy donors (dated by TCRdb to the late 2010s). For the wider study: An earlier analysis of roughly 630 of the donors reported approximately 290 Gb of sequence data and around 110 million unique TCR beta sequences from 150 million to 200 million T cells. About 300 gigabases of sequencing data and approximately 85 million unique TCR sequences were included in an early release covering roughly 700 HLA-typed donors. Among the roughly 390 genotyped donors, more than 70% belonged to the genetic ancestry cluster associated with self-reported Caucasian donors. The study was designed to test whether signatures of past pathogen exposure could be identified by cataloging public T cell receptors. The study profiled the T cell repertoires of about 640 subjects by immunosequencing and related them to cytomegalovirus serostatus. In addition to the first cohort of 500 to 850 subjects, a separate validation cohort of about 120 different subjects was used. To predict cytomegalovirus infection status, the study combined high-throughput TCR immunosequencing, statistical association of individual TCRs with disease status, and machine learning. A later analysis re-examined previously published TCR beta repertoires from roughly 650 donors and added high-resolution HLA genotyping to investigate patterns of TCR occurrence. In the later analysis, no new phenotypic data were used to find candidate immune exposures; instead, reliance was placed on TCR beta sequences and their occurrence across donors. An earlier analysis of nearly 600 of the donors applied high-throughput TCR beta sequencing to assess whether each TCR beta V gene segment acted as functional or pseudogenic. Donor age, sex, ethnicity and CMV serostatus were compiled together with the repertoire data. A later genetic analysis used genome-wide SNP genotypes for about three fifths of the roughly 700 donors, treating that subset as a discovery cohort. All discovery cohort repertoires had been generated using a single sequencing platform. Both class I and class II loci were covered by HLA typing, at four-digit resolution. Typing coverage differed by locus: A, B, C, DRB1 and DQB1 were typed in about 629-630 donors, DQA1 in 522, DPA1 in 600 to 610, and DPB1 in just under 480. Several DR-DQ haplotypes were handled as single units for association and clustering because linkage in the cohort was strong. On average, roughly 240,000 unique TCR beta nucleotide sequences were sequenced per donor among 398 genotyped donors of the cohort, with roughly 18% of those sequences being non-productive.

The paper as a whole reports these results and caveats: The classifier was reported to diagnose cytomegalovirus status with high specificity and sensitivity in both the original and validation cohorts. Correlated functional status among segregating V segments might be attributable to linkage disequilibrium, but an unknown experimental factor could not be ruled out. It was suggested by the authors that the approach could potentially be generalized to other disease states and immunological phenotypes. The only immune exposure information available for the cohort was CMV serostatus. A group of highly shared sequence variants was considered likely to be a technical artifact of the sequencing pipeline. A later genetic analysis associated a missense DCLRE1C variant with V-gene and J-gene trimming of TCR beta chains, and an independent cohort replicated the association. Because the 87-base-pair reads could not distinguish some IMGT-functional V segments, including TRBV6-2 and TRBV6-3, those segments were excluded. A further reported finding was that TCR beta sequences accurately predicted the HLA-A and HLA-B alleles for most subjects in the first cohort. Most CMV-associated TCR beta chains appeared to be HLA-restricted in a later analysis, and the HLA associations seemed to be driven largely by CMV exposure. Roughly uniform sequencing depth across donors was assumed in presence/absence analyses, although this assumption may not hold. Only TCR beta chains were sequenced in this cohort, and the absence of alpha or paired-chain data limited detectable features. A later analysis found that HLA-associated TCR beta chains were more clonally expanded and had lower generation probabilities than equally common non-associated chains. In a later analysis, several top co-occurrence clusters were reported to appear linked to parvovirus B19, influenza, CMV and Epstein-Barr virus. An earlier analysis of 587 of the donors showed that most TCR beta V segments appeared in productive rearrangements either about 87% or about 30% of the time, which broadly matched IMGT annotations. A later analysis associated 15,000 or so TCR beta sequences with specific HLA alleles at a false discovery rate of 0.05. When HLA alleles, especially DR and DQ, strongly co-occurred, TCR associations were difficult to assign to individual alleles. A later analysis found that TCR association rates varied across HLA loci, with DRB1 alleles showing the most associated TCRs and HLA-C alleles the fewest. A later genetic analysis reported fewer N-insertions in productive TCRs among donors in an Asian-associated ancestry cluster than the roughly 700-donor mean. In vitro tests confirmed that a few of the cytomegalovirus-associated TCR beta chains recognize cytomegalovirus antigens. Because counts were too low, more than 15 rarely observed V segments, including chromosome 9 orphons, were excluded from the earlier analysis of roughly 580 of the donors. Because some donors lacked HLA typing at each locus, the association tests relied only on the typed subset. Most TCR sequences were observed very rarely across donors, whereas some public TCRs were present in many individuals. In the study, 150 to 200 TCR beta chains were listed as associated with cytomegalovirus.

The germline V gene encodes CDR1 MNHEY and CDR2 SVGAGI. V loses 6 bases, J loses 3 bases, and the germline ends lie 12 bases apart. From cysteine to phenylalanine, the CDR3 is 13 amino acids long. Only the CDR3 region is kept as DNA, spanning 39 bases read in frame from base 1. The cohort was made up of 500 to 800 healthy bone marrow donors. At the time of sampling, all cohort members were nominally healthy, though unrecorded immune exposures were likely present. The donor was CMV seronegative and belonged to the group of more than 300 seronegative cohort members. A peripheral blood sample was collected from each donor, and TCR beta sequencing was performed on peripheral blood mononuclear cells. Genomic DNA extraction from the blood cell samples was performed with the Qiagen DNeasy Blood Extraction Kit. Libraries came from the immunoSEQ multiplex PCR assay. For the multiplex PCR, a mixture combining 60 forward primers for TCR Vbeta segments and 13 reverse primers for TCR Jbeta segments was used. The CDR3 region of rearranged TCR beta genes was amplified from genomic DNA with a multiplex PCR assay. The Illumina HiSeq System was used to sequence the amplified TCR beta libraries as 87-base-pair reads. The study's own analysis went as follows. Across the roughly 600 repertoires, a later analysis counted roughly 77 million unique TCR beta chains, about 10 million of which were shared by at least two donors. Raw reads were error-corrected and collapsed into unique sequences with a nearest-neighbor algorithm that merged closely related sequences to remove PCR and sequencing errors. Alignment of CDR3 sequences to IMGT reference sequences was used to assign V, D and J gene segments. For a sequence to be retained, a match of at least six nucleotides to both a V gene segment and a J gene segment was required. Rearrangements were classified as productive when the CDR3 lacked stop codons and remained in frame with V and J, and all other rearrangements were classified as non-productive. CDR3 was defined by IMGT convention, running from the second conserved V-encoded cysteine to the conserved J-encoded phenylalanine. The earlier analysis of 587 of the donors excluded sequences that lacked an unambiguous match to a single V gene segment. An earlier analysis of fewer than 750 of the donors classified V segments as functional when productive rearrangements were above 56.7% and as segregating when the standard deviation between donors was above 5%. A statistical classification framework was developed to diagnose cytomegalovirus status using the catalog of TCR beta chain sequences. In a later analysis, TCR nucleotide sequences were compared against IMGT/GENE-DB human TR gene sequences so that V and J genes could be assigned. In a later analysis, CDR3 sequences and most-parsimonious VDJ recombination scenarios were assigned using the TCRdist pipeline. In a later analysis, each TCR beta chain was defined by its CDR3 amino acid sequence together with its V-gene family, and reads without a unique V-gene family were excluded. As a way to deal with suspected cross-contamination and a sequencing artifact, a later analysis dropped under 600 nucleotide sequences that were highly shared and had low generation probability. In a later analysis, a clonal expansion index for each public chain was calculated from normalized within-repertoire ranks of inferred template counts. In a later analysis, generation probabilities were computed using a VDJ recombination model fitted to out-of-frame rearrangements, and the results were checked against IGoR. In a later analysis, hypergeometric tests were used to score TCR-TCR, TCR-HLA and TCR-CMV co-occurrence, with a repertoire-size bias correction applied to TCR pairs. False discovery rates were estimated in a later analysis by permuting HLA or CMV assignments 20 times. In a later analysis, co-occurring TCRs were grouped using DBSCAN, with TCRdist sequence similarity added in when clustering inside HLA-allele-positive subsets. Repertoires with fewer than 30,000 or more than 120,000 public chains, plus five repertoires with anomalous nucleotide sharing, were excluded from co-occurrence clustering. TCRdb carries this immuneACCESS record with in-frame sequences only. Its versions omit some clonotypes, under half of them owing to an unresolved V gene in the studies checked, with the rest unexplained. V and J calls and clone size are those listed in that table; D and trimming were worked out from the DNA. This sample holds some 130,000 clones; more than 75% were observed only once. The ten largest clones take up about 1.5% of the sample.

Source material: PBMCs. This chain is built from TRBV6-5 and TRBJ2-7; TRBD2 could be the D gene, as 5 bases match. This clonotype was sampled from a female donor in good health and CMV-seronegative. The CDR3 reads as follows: CASREALLYEQYF. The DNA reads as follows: TGTGCCAGCAGGGAGGCCCTTCTCTACGAGCAGTACTTC.